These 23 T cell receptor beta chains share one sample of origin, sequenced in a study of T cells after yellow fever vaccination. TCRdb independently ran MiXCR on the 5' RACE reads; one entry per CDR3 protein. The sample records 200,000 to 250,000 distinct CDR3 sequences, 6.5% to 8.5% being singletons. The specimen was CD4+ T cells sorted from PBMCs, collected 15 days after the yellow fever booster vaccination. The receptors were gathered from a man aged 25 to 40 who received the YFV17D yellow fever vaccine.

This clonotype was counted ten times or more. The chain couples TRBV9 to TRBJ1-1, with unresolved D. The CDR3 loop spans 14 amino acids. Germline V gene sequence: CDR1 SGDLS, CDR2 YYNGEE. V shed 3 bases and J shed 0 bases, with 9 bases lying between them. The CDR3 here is CASSADPVNTEAFF. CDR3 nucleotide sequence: TGTGCCAGCAGCGCCGACCCTGTGAACACTGAAGCTTTCTTT.

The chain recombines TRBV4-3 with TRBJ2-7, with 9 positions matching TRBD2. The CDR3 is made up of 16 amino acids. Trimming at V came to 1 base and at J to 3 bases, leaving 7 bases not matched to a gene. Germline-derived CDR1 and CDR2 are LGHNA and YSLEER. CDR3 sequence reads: CASSQGWGREGYEQYF. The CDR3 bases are TGCGCCAGCAGCCAAGGCTGGGGGCGGGAGGGCTACGAGCAGTACTTC.

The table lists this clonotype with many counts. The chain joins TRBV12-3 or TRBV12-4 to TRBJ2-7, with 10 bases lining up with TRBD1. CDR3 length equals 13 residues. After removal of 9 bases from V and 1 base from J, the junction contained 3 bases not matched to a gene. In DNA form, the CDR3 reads TGTGCCAGTTGGGACAGGGGATCCTACGAGCAGTACTTC. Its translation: CASWDRGSYEQYF.

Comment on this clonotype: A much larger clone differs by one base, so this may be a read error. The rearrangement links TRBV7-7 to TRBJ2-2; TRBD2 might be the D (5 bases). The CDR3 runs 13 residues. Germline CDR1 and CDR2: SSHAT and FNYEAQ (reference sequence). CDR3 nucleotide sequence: TGTGCTAGCAACTTGGGAGAAGCCGGGGAGCTGTTTTTT. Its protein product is CASNLGEAGELFF.

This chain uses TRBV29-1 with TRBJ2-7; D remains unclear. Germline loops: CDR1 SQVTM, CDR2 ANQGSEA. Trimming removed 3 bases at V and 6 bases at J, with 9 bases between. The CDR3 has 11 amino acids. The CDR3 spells CSVDGRPEQYF. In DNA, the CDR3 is TGCAGCGTTGATGGCCGTCCCGAGCAGTACTTC.

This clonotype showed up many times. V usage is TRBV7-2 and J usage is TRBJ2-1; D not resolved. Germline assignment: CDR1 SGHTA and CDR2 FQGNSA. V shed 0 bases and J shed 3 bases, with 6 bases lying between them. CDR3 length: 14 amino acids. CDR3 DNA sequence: TGTGCCAGCAGCTTAGCTCACAGCTACAATGAGCAGTTCTTC. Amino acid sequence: CASSLAHSYNEQFF.

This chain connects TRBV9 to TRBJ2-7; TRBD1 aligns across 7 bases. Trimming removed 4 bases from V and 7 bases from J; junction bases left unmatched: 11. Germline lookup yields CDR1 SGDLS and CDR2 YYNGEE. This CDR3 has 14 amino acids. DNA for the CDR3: TGTGCCAGCAGCAACGACTACAGGGGTGGTGAGCAGTACTTC. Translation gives CASSNDYRGGEQYF.

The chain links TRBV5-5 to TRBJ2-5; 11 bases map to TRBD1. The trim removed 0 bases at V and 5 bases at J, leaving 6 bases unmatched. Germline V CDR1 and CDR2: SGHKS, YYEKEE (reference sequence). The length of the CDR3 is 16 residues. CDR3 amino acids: CASSLDRTGGSETQYF. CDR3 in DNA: TGTGCCAGCAGCTTGGACCGGACAGGGGGCTCGGAGACCCAGTACTTC.

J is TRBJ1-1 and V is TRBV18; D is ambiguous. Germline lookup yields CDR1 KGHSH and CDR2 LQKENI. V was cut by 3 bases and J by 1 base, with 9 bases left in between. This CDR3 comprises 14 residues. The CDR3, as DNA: TGTGCCAGCTCACCGGAGACGAAGAACACTGAAGCTTTCTTT. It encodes CASSPETKNTEAFF.

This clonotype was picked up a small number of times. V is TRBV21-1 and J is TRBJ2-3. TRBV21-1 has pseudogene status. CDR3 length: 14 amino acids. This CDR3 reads CASSTRSIADTQYF. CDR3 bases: TGTGCCAGCAGCACTCGGAGTATAGCAGATACGCAGTATTTT.

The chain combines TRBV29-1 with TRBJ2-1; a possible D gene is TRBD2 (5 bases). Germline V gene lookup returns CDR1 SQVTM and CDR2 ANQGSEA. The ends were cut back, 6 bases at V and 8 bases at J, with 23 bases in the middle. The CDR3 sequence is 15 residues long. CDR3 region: CSVLKGALEVDEQFF. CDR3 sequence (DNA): TGCAGCGTCCTTAAGGGAGCACTGGAGGTGGATGAGCAGTTCTTC.

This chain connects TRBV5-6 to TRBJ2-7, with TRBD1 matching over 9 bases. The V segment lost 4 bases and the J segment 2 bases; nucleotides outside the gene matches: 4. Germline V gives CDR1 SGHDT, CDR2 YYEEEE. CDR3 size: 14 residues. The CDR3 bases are TGTGCCAGCAGCCGGGACAGGGAGACCTACGAGCAGTACTTC. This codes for CASSRDRETYEQYF.

This CDR3 is CASSFGRGGREQYF. In nucleotides, the CDR3 is TGTGCCAGCAGCTTTGGAAGGGGGGGGAGGGAGCAGTACTTC. This chain connects TRBV5-5 to TRBJ2-7; possible D gene TRBD2, 7 bases. V dropped 2 bases and J dropped 7 bases, with 16 bases sitting between them. There are 14 residues in the CDR3. Germline CDR1 is SGHKS and CDR2 is YYEKEE (reference sequence). Looking up the rest from reference TRBV5-5 and TRBJ2-7 gives the full variable domain: DAGVTQSPTHLIKTRGQQVTLRCSPISGHKSVSWYQQVLGQGPQFIFQYYEKEERGRGNFPDRFSARQFPNYSSELNVNALLLGDSALYLCASSFGRGGREQYFGPGTRLTVT.

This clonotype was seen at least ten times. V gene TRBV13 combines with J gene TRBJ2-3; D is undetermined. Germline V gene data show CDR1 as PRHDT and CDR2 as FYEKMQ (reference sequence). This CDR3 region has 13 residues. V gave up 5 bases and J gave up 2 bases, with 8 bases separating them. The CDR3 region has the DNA TGTGCCAGCAGCCTAACAGTCACAGATACGCAGTATTTT. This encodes CASSLTVTDTQYF.

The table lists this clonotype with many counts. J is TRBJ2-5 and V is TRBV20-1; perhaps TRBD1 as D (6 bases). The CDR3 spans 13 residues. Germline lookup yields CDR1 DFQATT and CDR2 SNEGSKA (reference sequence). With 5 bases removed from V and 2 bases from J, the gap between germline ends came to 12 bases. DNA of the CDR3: TGCAGTGCTCTCAGGACAGCACAAGAGACCCAGTACTTC. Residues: CSALRTAQETQYF.

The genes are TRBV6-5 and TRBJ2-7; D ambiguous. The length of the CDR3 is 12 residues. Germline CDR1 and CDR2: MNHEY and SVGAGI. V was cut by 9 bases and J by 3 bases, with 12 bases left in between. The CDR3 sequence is CARTWGIYEQYF. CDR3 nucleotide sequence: TGTGCCAGGACATGGGGTATCTACGAGCAGTACTTC.

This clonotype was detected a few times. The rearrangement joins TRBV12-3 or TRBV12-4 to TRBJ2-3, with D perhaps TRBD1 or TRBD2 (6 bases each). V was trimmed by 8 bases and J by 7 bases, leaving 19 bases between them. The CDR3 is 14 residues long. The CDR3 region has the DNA TGTGCCAGCGGCCTTGGGGGGCCCGGGTATACGCAGTATTTT. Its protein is CASGLGGPGYTQYF.

The DNA of the CDR3 is TGTGCCAGCAGCTCCCTGACAGGGGCTTCCTACGAGCAGTACTTC. As protein: CASSSLTGASYEQYF. The chain recombines TRBV5-4 with TRBJ2-7; 8 bases are a match to TRBD1. The CDR3 has 15 residues. Losses at the gene ends were 3 bases for V and 1 base for J; bases not matched to a gene: 6. CDR1 and CDR2 (germline): SGHNT, YYREEE (reference sequence). Full variable domain (rest looked up from reference TRBV5-4 and TRBJ2-7): ETGVTQSPTHLIKTRGQQVTLRCSSQSGHNTVSWYQQALGQGPQFIFQYYREEENGRGNFPPRFSGLQFPNYSSELNVNALELDDSALYLCASSSLTGASYEQYFGPGTRLTVT.

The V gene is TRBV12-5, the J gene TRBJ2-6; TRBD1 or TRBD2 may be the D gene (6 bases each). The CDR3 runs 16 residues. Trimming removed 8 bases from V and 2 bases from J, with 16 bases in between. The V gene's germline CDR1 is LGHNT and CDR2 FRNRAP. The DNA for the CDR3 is TGTGCTAGTTTCGGGGGCGCAGAAACTGGGGCCAACGTCCTGACTTTC. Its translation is CASFGGAETGANVLTF.

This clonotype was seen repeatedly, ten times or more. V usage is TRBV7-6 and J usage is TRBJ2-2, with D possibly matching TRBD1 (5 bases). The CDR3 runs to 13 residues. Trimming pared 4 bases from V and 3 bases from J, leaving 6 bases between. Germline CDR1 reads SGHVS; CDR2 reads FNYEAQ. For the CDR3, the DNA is TGTGCCAGCAGCTGGGGCGACACCGGGGAGCTGTTTTTT. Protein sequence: CASSWGDTGELFF. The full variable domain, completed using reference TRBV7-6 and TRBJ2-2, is GAGVSQSPRYKVTKRGQDVALRCDPISGHVSLYWYRQALGQGPEFLTYFNYEAQQDKSGLPNDRFSAERPEGSISTLTIQRTEQRDSAMYRCASSWGDTGELFFGEGSRLTVL.

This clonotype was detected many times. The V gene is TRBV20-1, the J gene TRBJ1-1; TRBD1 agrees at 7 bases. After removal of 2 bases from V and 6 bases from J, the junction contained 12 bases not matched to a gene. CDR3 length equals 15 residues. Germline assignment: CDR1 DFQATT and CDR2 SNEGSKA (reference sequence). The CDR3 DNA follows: TGCAGTGCTAGAAAACCGGGACAGAGGACGGCTGAAGCTTTCTTT. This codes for CSARKPGQRTAEAFF.

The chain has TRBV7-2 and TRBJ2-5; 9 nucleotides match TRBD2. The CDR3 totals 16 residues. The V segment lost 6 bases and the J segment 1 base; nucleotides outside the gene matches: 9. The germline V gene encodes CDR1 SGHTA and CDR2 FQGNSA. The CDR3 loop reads CASSTGLARGQETQYF. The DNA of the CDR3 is TGTGCCAGCAGTACCGGACTAGCGCGTGGCCAAGAGACCCAGTACTTC.

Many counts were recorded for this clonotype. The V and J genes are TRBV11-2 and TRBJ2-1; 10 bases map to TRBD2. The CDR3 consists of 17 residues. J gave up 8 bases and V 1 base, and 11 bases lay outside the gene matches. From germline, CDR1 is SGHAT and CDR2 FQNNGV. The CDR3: CASSLARASGSWYEQFF. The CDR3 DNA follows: TGTGCCAGCAGCTTAGCTCGGGCTAGCGGGAGTTGGTATGAGCAGTTCTTC.